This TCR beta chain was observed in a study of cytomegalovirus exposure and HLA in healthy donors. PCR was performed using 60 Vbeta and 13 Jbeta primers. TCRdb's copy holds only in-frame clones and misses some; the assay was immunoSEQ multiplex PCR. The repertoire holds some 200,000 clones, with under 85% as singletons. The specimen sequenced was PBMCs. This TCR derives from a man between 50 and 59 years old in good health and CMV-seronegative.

The CDR3 spells CASSFGTGRANNSPLHF. The DNA of the CDR3 is TGTGCCAGCAGCTTTGGCACAGGGAGGGCAAATAATTCACCCCTCCACTTT. This chain joins TRBV5-5 and TRBJ1-6, with D perhaps matching TRBD1 (6 bases). Trimming took off 2 bases at V and 5 bases at J, with 17 bases between the two ends. This CDR3 has 17 residues. Germline V gene lookup returns CDR1 SGHKS and CDR2 YYEKEE (reference sequence).